The rows below give T cell receptor beta chains drawn from one sample of a study of shared clonotypes between healthy human individuals. The data were produced by immunoSEQ multiplex PCR, yet TCRdb's version contains in-frame clones alone and is incomplete. The sample includes hundreds of thousands of clones, 90% to 95% of them seen just once. The sequenced material came from naive CD8+ T cells sorted from blood. The receptors originated from a man aged 25 to 40 in good health. Both conserved end residues are trimmed from each CDR3. Fields, in order: clone size, V gene, J gene, CDR3 protein. Some rows have no size entry. The others give once, few or many, or a class for an expanded clone.

clone size: .; V gene: TRBV5-1; J gene: TRBJ2-7; CDR3 protein: ASSTGQGYEQY
clone size: once; V gene: TRBV14; J gene: TRBJ2-7; CDR3 protein: ASSQAAGLYEQY
clone size: .; V gene: TRBV10-1; J gene: TRBJ1-2; CDR3 protein: ASIIAWRGGKNYGYT
clone size: .; V gene: TRBV19; J gene: TRBJ2-1; CDR3 protein: ASSWAGGYNEQF
clone size: .; V gene: TRBV4-3; J gene: TRBJ2-2; CDR3 protein: ASSQSTGYPGELF
clone size: .; V gene: TRBV5-6; J gene: TRBJ2-7; CDR3 protein: ASSLDLGAREQY
clone size: .; V gene: TRBV29-1; J gene: TRBJ2-7; CDR3 protein: SVVWGRTYEQY
clone size: .; V gene: TRBV27; J gene: TRBJ1-1; CDR3 protein: ASSRPGSVNTEAF
clone size: .; V gene: TRBV6-5; J gene: TRBJ1-1; CDR3 protein: ASTQGERNTEAF
clone size: .; V gene: TRBV9; J gene: TRBJ2-7; CDR3 protein: ASSLTGGGYEQY
clone size: many; V gene: TRBV4-1; J gene: TRBJ2-1; CDR3 protein: ASSIGLADNNEQF
clone size: .; V gene: TRBV27; J gene: TRBJ1-4; CDR3 protein: ASSSQEGGDEKLF
clone size: .; V gene: TRBV27; J gene: TRBJ1-4; CDR3 protein: ASSPIRTGGREKLF
clone size: .; V gene: TRBV28; J gene: TRBJ2-1; CDR3 protein: ASSDTGTSGEIYRF
clone size: .; V gene: TRBV28; J gene: TRBJ2-1; CDR3 protein: ASSSPPGLAAEHEQF
clone size: once; V gene: TRBV7-2; J gene: TRBJ2-1; CDR3 protein: ASSLWDRDRGKNEQF
clone size: .; V gene: TRBV30; J gene: TRBJ1-1; CDR3 protein: AWSLWTGPTEAF
clone size: once; V gene: TRBV28; J gene: TRBJ1-1; CDR3 protein: ASSLIPGGVNTEAF
clone size: .; V gene: TRBV29-1; J gene: TRBJ2-7; CDR3 protein: SVGAGTWRGYEQY
clone size: .; V gene: TRBV7-6; J gene: TRBJ2-1; CDR3 protein: ASSLGGRGTGEQF
clone size: .; V gene: TRBV27; J gene: TRBJ2-5; CDR3 protein: ASSLLGGGETQY
clone size: once; V gene: TRBV29-1; J gene: TRBJ2-7; CDR3 protein: SVVPAGEREQY
clone size: once; V gene: TRBV19; J gene: TRBJ2-1; CDR3 protein: ASTQGYYNEQF
clone size: once; V gene: TRBV7-3; J gene: TRBJ2-2; CDR3 protein: ASSLQGAGELF
clone size: .; V gene: TRBV27; J gene: TRBJ2-7; CDR3 protein: ASSFSGHGGYEQY
clone size: .; V gene: TRBV5-4; J gene: TRBJ2-4; CDR3 protein: ASSYSTDNIQY
clone size: .; V gene: TRBV19; J gene: TRBJ2-1; CDR3 protein: ASSIPTSGDGGVDEQF
clone size: .; V gene: TRBV6-5; J gene: TRBJ1-2; CDR3 protein: ASSYGGPPRDGYT
clone size: .; V gene: TRBV29-1; J gene: TRBJ2-7; CDR3 protein: SAEEDSGHEQY
clone size: .; V gene: TRBV29-1; J gene: TRBJ2-1; CDR3 protein: SVTGTQFYNEQF
clone size: .; V gene: TRBV11-3; J gene: TRBJ2-7; CDR3 protein: ASSPQGQGIGEQY
clone size: .; V gene: TRBV4-1; J gene: TRBJ1-1; CDR3 protein: ASSQGTGAAEAF
clone size: .; V gene: TRBV6-5; J gene: TRBJ2-1; CDR3 protein: ASSYSTPINLNEQF
clone size: .; V gene: TRBV4-1; J gene: TRBJ2-1; CDR3 protein: ASSQASRYEQF
clone size: .; V gene: TRBV18; J gene: TRBJ1-2; CDR3 protein: ASSRQQGAGVGYT
clone size: .; V gene: TRBV18; J gene: TRBJ2-5; CDR3 protein: ASSPNRDSREQETQY
clone size: .; V gene: TRBV28; J gene: TRBJ1-1; CDR3 protein: ASSFTPETGLNTEAF
clone size: .; V gene: TRBV13; J gene: TRBJ1-1; CDR3 protein: ASSLGQEAF
clone size: .; V gene: TRBV7-9; J gene: TRBJ2-1; CDR3 protein: ASSLEIAGGPTNEQF
clone size: .; V gene: TRBV6-1; J gene: TRBJ2-7; CDR3 protein: ASILYATPRYEQY
clone size: .; V gene: TRBV19; J gene: TRBJ2-7; CDR3 protein: ASSMGRGYEQY
clone size: once; V gene: TRBV28; J gene: TRBJ2-1; CDR3 protein: ASSLGASGSNEQF
clone size: .; V gene: TRBV7-9; J gene: TRBJ2-2; CDR3 protein: ASSPNKLATNTGELF
clone size: .; V gene: TRBV11-2; J gene: TRBJ1-2; CDR3 protein: ASSWENSYGYT
clone size: .; V gene: TRBV10-2; J gene: TRBJ2-7; CDR3 protein: ASSDRLAGFYEQY
clone size: .; V gene: TRBV11-2; J gene: TRBJ2-7; CDR3 protein: ASSLEASGAYEQY
clone size: .; V gene: TRBV5-6; J gene: TRBJ2-7; CDR3 protein: ASSSLGAGGSWFEQY
clone size: .; V gene: TRBV28; J gene: TRBJ2-7; CDR3 protein: ASGLAGTYEQY
clone size: few; V gene: TRBV2; J gene: TRBJ1-5; CDR3 protein: ASSDGVGNQPQH
clone size: .; V gene: TRBV7-9; J gene: TRBJ1-1; CDR3 protein: ASSSPENTEAF
clone size: .; V gene: TRBV21-1; J gene: TRBJ2-2; CDR3 protein: ASSKVKEGLAGELF
clone size: .; V gene: TRBV10-1; J gene: TRBJ1-1; CDR3 protein: ASSPSGTGGTEAF
clone size: .; V gene: TRBV5-5; J gene: TRBJ2-2; CDR3 protein: ASSPEGPTSGGNTGELF
clone size: .; V gene: TRBV7-6; J gene: TRBJ2-5; CDR3 protein: ASSLTGGRETQY
clone size: once; V gene: TRBV21-1; J gene: TRBJ1-5; CDR3 protein: ASSNERWGGDRGEVNQPQH